Below are 32 T cell receptor beta chains sequenced from a single sample in a study of cytomegalovirus exposure and HLA in healthy donors. Primers: 60 Vbeta forward and 13 Jbeta reverse. Produced via immunoSEQ multiplex PCR; TCRdb's table is partial and in-frame only. Of 40,000 to 55,000 clones in the sample, 63% were seen once. Source material: PBMCs. All receptors derive from a man aged 55-75 years in good health and CMV-seropositive.

The chain joins TRBV11-3 to TRBJ2-1, with D uncertain. CDR3 length equals 15 residues. CDR1 SGHNT and CDR2 YENEEA come from the germline V gene. V lost 0 bases and J 5 bases, leaving 11 bases between the germline ends. The CDR3 region has the DNA TGTGCCAGCAGCTTAGATCAGAACAGCCACAATGAGCAGTTCTTC. Protein sequence: CASSLDQNSHNEQFF.

The chain has TRBV4-1 and TRBJ2-1; 10 nucleotides agree with TRBD1. The CDR3 consists of 18 residues. Germline trimming cut 0 bases from V and 5 bases from J; bases unmatched to any gene: 10. CDR1 is MGHRA and CDR2 is YSYEKL in the germline V gene. The CDR3 sequence: CASSQERSGTGAHNEQFF. The CDR3 DNA sequence: TGCGCCAGCAGCCAAGAAAGATCCGGGACAGGGGCCCACAATGAGCAGTTCTTC.

The chain joins TRBV5-1 to TRBJ2-4; 8 bases align to TRBD2. Germline values: CDR1 SGHRS, CDR2 YFSETQ. Trimming removed 2 bases from V and 1 base from J; junction bases left unmatched: 2. The CDR3 consists of 15 residues. The CDR3 loop reads CASSFGGAAKNIQYF. CDR3 sequence (DNA): TGCGCCAGCAGCTTCGGGGGGGCCGCCAAAAACATTCAGTACTTC.

J is TRBJ1-5 and V is TRBV12-5; 8 bases are a match to TRBD1. Germline CDR1 is LGHNT and CDR2 is FRNRAP. The V gene end was trimmed by 6 bases and the J gene end by 4 bases; junction bases not matched to a gene: 5. This CDR3 is built from 14 residues. CDR3 in amino acids: CASGPRGQNQPQHF. CDR3 in DNA: TGTGCTAGTGGCCCCAGGGGGCAGAATCAGCCCCAGCATTTT.

The table lists this clone with a count of one. The rearrangement uses TRBV7-6 and TRBJ2-1; 12 bases agree with TRBD2. Germline CDR1 reads SGHVS; CDR2 reads FNYEAQ. J was trimmed by 9 bases and V by 2 bases; bases with no gene match: 5. The CDR3 extends over 15 amino acids. The CDR3 spells CASSLWTSGMGEQFF. The CDR3 DNA reads as TGTGCCAGCAGCTTATGGACTAGCGGGATGGGTGAGCAGTTCTTC. The whole variable domain, remainder taken from reference TRBV7-6 and TRBJ2-1, is GAGVSQSPRYKVTKRGQDVALRCDPISGHVSLYWYRQALGQGPEFLTYFNYEAQQDKSGLPNDRFSAERPEGSISTLTIQRTEQRDSAMYRCASSLWTSGMGEQFFGPGTRLTVL.

The chain joins TRBV5-1 to TRBJ2-7; 14 bases are a match to TRBD2. Germline CDR1 reads SGHRS; CDR2 reads YFSETQ. The CDR3 length is 14 residues. V lost 4 bases and J lost 7; bases outside the gene matches: 4. CDR3 loop: CASSAGLAGVEQYF. The CDR3 coding sequence is TGCGCCAGCAGCGCGGGACTAGCGGGAGTTGAGCAGTACTTC.

The chain carries TRBV2 and TRBJ2-1, with D perhaps TRBD1 (5 bases). Germline lookup yields CDR1 SNHLY and CDR2 FYNNEI. The V end was cut by 8 bases, the J end by 7 bases, with 15 bases between. The CDR3 consists of 13 residues. CDR3 amino acids: CASDAGQGNEQFF. CDR3 coding DNA: TGTGCCAGCGATGCCGGGCAGGGTAATGAGCAGTTCTTC.

The chain combines TRBV10-2 with TRBJ2-5, with D tentatively TRBD2 (7 bases). Trimming stripped 6 bases from V and 7 bases from J, with 18 bases between. Germline V gene sequence: CDR1 WSHSY, CDR2 SAAADI. There are 14 residues in the CDR3. CDR3 coding DNA: TGCGCCAGCAGGGCCGCGGGGGCCGGGTTGACCCAGTACTTC. Amino acid sequence: CASRAAGAGLTQYF.

The chain joins TRBV27 to TRBJ2-4; maybe TRBD1 (7 bases). CDR1 and CDR2 (germline): MNHEY, SMNVEV (reference sequence). CDR3 length: 13 residues. Trimming took off 2 bases at V and 8 bases at J, with 10 bases between the two ends. Here the CDR3 DNA reads TGTGCCAGCAGTTTAGACAGGGAGGACATTCAGTACTTC. It is translated as CASSLDREDIQYF.

The V and J genes are TRBV6-6 and TRBJ1-2; a weak D match, TRBD1 (6 bases). The germline V and J ends were trimmed by 4 bases and 6 bases, with 9 bases remaining between them. This CDR3 spans 12 amino acids. Looked up from germline, CDR1 is MNHNY and CDR2 is SVGAGI (reference sequence). CDR3 bases: TGTGCCAGCAGTTCTTCAGGGGATGGCTACACCTTC. Translation gives CASSSSGDGYTF.

V is TRBV2 and J is TRBJ2-5; D gene unclear. With 1 base removed from V and 5 bases from J, the gap between germline ends came to 5 bases. This CDR3 contains 12 residues. Germline V lookup: CDR1 SNHLY, CDR2 FYNNEI. CDR3 sequence reads: CASSEGLETQYF. The CDR3 bases are TGTGCCAGCAGTGAAGGACTGGAGACCCAGTACTTC.

The rearrangement links TRBV4-1 to TRBJ2-5; D perhaps matches TRBD2 (6 bases). The CDR3 runs 15 residues. Germline loops: CDR1 MGHRA, CDR2 YSYEKL. Trimming took off 4 bases at V and 7 bases at J, with 19 bases between the two ends. CDR3 protein: CASSPLGGAWATQYF. As DNA, the CDR3 is TGCGCCAGCAGCCCCTTAGGAGGGGCATGGGCGACCCAGTACTTC.

V is TRBV30 and J is TRBJ1-2, with 7 bases matching TRBD1. Germline CDR1 reads GTSNPN; CDR2 reads SVGIG (reference sequence). This CDR3 is 13 amino acids long. Trimming removed 5 bases from V and 8 bases from J; junction bases left unmatched: 11. This chain's CDR3 is CAWVPVDRAGYTF. In nucleotides, the CDR3 is TGTGCCTGGGTACCCGTCGACAGGGCGGGCTACACCTTC.

The rearrangement joins TRBV7-3 to TRBJ2-2; the D gene is possibly TRBD1 (6 bases). V dropped 5 bases and J dropped 4 bases, with 20 bases sitting between them. The germline V gene encodes CDR1 SGHTA and CDR2 FQGTGA. This CDR3 has 17 residues. CDR3 protein: CASSPTTTGASTGELFF. The CDR3 region has the DNA TGTGCCAGCAGCCCCACCACGACAGGAGCAAGCACCGGGGAGCTGTTTTTT. Supplemented by reference TRBV7-3 and TRBJ2-2, the full variable domain reads GAGVSQTPSNKVTEKGKYVELRCDPISGHTALYWYRQSLGQGPEFLIYFQGTGAADDSGLPNDRFFAVRPEGSVSTLKIQRTERGDSAVYLCASSPTTTGASTGELFFGEGSRLTVL.

This clone was observed a handful of times. The chain combines TRBV28 with TRBJ2-1; 16 nucleotides match TRBD2. The CDR3 is made up of 17 amino acids. With V trimmed by 6 bases and J by 7 bases, 9 bases remained unmatched. Per germline, CDR1 MDHEN and CDR2 SYDVKM. CDR3 region: CASRSGLAGGPENEQFF. The CDR3 nucleotides are TGTGCCAGCAGGTCGGGACTAGCGGGAGGGCCTGAGAATGAGCAGTTCTTC.

The chain carries TRBV9 and TRBJ2-3, with D unresolved. V lost 4 bases and J 2 bases, leaving 14 bases between the germline ends. CDR3 length: 15 residues. Germline loops: CDR1 SGDLS, CDR2 YYNGEE. This CDR3 is CASSRAPTITDTQYF. The CDR3 nucleotides are TGTGCCAGCAGCAGAGCTCCCACTATCACAGATACGCAGTATTTT.

The table lists this clone with a few counts. The chain combines TRBV5-1 with TRBJ1-4; TRBD1 might be the D (5 bases). Trimming pared 0 bases from V and 7 bases from J, leaving 16 bases between. CDR3 length equals 16 residues. Germline V gene data show CDR1 as SGHRS and CDR2 as YFSETQ. The CDR3 sequence is CASSLESGGAAEKLFF. Here the CDR3 DNA reads TGCGCCAGCAGCTTGGAGTCCGGGGGAGCGGCTGAAAAACTGTTTTTT. Full variable domain (outside the CDR3, taken from reference TRBV5-1 and TRBJ1-4): KAGVTQTPRYLIKTRGQQVTLSCSPISGHRSVSWYQQTPGQGLQFLFEYFSETQRNKGNFPGRFSGRQFSNSRSEMNVSTLELGDSALYLCASSLESGGAAEKLFFGSGTQLSVL.

The CDR3 nucleotides are TGCGCCAGCAGCTTGGGTAGCGGACAAAACATTCAGTACTTC. Translated: CASSLGSGQNIQYF. This chain uses TRBV5-1 with TRBJ2-4, with a tentative D call TRBD2 (6 bases). CDR3 length: 14 residues. The germline CDR1 and CDR2 sequences are SGHRS and YFSETQ. V gave up 0 bases and J gave up 5 bases, with 9 bases separating them.

The gene calls are TRBV12-5 and TRBJ1-3, with D unclear. Trimming took 2 bases from V and 1 from J, leaving 9 bases between them. Germline V CDR1 and CDR2: LGHNT, FRNRAP. There are 15 residues in the CDR3. The CDR3 here is CASGLCEDSGNTIYF. CDR3 in DNA: TGTGCTAGTGGTTTGTGTGAGGATTCTGGAAACACCATATATTTT.

The V and J genes are TRBV11-2 and TRBJ1-3, with a possible D match to TRBD1 (5 bases). The CDR3 covers 17 residues. V was trimmed by 1 base and J by 0 bases, leaving 13 bases between them. From germline, CDR1 is SGHAT and CDR2 FQNNGV. CDR3 sequence (DNA): TGTGCCAGCAGCTTAGTGGGGCGTTTGAGCTCTGGAAACACCATATATTTT. This codes for CASSLVGRLSSGNTIYF.

This clone was found a few times. The chain links TRBV29-1 to TRBJ2-1; D possibly corresponds to TRBD2 (6 bases). This CDR3 region has 15 residues. Germline CDR1 and CDR2: SQVTM and ANQGSEA. V was pared by 7 bases and J by 0 bases, with 16 bases between. The CDR3 region has the DNA TGCAGCGCCACGGGGACTGCTGCCTCCTACAATGAGCAGTTCTTC. It codes for CSATGTAASYNEQFF.

The V and J genes are TRBV4-2 and TRBJ2-5; perhaps TRBD1 as D (6 bases). Trimming left V 0 bases short and J 5 bases short, with 19 bases between. CDR1 and CDR2 from the germline V gene are LGHNA and YNFKEQ. This CDR3 has 17 residues. The DNA of the CDR3 is TGTGCCAGCAGCCAAGATCCTCAGGGGACACCGATTGAGACCCAGTACTTC. This gives the protein CASSQDPQGTPIETQYF.

In this sample, this clone turned up a few times. The chain combines TRBV30 with TRBJ2-3; TRBD1 might be the D (5 bases). Between the trimmed V and J ends, which lost 7 bases and 1 base, there was a span of 12 bases. The CDR3 is 13 residues long. Germline V CDR1 and CDR2: GTSNPN, SVGIG (reference sequence). This chain's CDR3 is CAFTRVGTDTQYF. The CDR3 region has the DNA TGTGCCTTCACCAGGGTCGGCACAGATACGCAGTATTTT.

The chain employs TRBV7-2 and TRBJ1-3, with D perhaps TRBD1 (5 bases). The CDR3 consists of 15 residues. V was clipped by 5 bases and J by 5 bases, with 16 bases between them. The germline CDR1 and CDR2 sequences are SGHTA and FQGNSA. The CDR3 region has the DNA TGTGCCAGCAGCCTAACGGGGGGAGGAAGAAACACCATATATTTT. Encoded protein: CASSLTGGGRNTIYF. The variable domain in full, with the rest retrieved from reference TRBV7-2 and TRBJ1-3, is GAGVSQSPSNKVTEKGKDVELRCDPISGHTALYWYRQSLGQGLEFLIYFQGNSAPDKSGLPSDRFSAERTGGSVSTLTIQRTQQEDSAVYLCASSLTGGGRNTIYFGEGSWLTVV.

The V gene is TRBV19, the J gene TRBJ2-7, with D tentatively TRBD2 (5 bases). The length of the CDR3 is 16 residues. Germline CDR1 is LNHDA and CDR2 is SQIVND (reference sequence). Trimming cost V 6 bases and J 6 bases, with 24 bases left between them. The CDR3 DNA follows: TGTGCCAGTAGCCGTAGTGGAGCGGCTACCTTTATCGAGCAGTACTTC. Amino acids: CASSRSGAATFIEQYF.

J is TRBJ2-2 and V is TRBV10-3, with 8 bases fitting TRBD2. Trimming cost V 0 bases and J 7 bases; bases outside gene matches: 7. The length of the CDR3 is 16 residues. CDR1 ENHRY and CDR2 SYGVKD come from the germline V gene. The CDR3, as DNA: TGTGCCATCAGTGAGTCCCAGCGGGAGTTAATCGGGGAGCTGTTTTTT. Protein product: CAISESQRELIGELFF.

The chain carries TRBV10-3 and TRBJ2-7, with a weak D call TRBD2 (6 bases). Germline loops: CDR1 ENHRY, CDR2 SYGVKD. The CDR3 has 13 amino acids. Between the trimmed V and J ends, which lost 4 bases and 7 bases, there was a span of 14 bases. CDR3 sequence (DNA): TGTGCCATCAGTGGTGACCGACTAGGGGAGCAGTACTTC. It is translated as CAISGDRLGEQYF.

The V gene is TRBV29-1, the J gene TRBJ2-3; D is perhaps TRBD2 (6 bases). From germline, CDR1 is SQVTM and CDR2 ANQGSEA. The CDR3 runs to 16 residues. The V gene lost 3 bases and the J gene lost 0 bases, with 16 bases spanning the gap. The CDR3, as DNA: TGCAGCGTTGATCGACTTACTAGCCTTAGCACAGATACGCAGTATTTT. Protein product: CSVDRLTSLSTDTQYF.

CDR3 sequence (DNA): TGCGCCAGCAGCACCCAAGTTCAGGGGGCGGAGGGCTACACCTTC. Protein: CASSTQVQGAEGYTF. The rearrangement uses TRBV4-3 and TRBJ1-2, with 8 bases aligning to TRBD1. The CDR3 length is 15 residues. Germline V lookup: CDR1 LGHNA, CDR2 YSLEER. The V and J ends lost 5 bases and 8 bases, in that order; junction bases with no gene match: 13.

This clone was observed a few times. The chain combines TRBV7-9 with TRBJ1-2; TRBD1 might be the D (5 bases). Germline V lookup: CDR1 SEHNR, CDR2 FQNEAQ (reference sequence). Trimming shortened V by 3 bases and J by 6 bases, and 17 bases separated the two germline ends. The CDR3 loop spans 15 amino acids. CDR3 region: CASSFPLGVGNGYTF. CDR3 nucleotide sequence: TGTGCCAGCAGCTTCCCTTTAGGGGTAGGAAATGGCTACACCTTC.

The rearrangement joins TRBV19 to TRBJ2-7; D is possibly TRBD2 (5 bases). The CDR3 sequence is 12 residues long. V lost 6 bases and J lost 4, with 10 bases in between. Per the germline V gene, CDR1 is LNHDA and CDR2 is SQIVND (reference sequence). The CDR3 protein is CASSRTPYEQYF. The CDR3 DNA follows: TGTGCCAGTAGCCGGACTCCATACGAGCAGTACTTC.

The V call is TRBV4-3, the J call TRBJ2-1, with D possibly matching TRBD2 (6 bases). The CDR3 is 15 amino acids. Germline V lookup: CDR1 LGHNA, CDR2 YSLEER. The V end lost 5 bases, the J end lost 0 bases, and 11 bases lay between the germline ends. CDR3 amino acids: CASSWGESSYNEQFF. In DNA form, the CDR3 reads TGCGCCAGCAGCTGGGGGGAAAGCTCCTACAATGAGCAGTTCTTC.